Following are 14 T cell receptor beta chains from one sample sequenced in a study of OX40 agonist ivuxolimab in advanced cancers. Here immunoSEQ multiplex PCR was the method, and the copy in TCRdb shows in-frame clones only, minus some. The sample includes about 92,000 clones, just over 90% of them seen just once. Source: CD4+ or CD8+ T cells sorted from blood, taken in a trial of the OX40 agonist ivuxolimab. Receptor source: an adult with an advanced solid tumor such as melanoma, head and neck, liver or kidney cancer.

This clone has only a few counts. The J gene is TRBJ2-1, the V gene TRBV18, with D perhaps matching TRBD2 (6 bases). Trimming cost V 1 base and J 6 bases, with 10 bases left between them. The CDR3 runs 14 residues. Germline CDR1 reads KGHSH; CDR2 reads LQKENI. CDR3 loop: CASSPRSGRNEQFF. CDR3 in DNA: TGTGCCAGCTCACCACGGAGCGGGCGCAATGAGCAGTTCTTC.

DNA for the CDR3: TGCGCCAGCAGCCGCCAGGGACAGGTAAACTTACCCTACGAGCAGTACTTC. Protein product: CASSRQGQVNLPYEQYF. The V and J genes are TRBV5-1 and TRBJ2-7, with 8 bases fitting TRBD1. From germline, CDR1 is SGHRS and CDR2 YFSETQ. This CDR3 contains 17 residues. Trimming at V came to 4 bases and at J to 2 bases, leaving 14 bases not matched to a gene.

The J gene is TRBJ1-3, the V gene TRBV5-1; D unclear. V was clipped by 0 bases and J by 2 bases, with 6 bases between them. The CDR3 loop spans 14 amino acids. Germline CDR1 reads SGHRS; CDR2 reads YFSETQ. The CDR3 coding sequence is TGCGCCAGCAGCTTGGAGCTTGCTGGAAACACCATATATTTT. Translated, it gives CASSLELAGNTIYF.

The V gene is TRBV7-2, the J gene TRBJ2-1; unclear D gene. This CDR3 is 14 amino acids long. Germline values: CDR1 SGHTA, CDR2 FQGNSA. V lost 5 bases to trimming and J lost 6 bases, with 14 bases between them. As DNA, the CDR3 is TGTGCCAGCAGCCGTAAGAGTACCCTCAATGAGCAGTTCTTC. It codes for CASSRKSTLNEQFF.

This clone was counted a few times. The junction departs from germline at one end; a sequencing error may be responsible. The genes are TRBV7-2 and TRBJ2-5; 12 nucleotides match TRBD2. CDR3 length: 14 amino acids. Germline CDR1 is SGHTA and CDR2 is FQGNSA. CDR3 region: CASSLAGGKETQYF. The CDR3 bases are TGTGCCAGCAGCCTAGCGGGAGGGAAAGAGACCCAGTACTTC.

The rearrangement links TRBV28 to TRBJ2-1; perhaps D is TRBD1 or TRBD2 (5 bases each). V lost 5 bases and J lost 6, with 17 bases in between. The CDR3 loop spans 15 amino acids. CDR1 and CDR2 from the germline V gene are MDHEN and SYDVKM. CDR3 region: CASSPEGRHGNEQFF. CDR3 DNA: TGTGCCAGCAGTCCCGAGGGACGACACGGCAATGAGCAGTTCTTC.

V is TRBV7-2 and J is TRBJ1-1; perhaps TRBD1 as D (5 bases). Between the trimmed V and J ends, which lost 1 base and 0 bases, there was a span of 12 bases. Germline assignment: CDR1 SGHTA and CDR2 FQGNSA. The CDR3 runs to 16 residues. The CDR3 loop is CASSLDSWGMNTEAFF. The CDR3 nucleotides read TGTGCCAGCAGCTTAGATAGTTGGGGGATGAACACTGAAGCTTTCTTT.

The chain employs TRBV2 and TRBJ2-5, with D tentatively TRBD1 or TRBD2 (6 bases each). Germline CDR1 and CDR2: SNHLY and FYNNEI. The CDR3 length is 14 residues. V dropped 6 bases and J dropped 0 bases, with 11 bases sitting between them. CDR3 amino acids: CASSQGGHQETQYF. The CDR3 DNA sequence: TGTGCCAGCAGCCAAGGGGGGCACCAAGAGACCCAGTACTTC.

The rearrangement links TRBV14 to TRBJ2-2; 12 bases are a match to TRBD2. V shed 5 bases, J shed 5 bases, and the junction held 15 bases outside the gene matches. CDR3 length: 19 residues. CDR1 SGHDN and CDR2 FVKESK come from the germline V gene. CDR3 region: CASSTPRLAGDGLTGELFF. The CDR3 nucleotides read TGTGCCAGCAGCACTCCTCGACTAGCGGGAGACGGGCTAACCGGGGAGCTGTTTTTT.

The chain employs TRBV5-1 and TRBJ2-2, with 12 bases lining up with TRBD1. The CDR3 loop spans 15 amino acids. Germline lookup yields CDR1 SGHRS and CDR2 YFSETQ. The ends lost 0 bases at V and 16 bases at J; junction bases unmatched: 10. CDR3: CASSLVGTGGTDRFF. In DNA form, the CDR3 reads TGCGCCAGCAGCTTGGTCGGGACAGGGGGCACGGATAGGTTTTTT.

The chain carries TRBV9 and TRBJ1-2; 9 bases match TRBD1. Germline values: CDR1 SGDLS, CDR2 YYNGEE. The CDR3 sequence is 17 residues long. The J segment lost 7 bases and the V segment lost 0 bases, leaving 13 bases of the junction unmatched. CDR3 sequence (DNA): TGTGCCAGCAGCGTAGCTGGGGATGGGGGACAGGGAATTGGCTACACCTTC. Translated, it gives CASSVAGDGGQGIGYTF.

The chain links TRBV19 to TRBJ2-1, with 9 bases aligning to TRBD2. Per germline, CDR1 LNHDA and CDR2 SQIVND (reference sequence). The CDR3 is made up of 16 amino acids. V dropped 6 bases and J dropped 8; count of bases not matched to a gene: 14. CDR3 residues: CASRPLETSGHDEQFF. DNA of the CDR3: TGTGCCAGTAGGCCCCTGGAGACTAGCGGCCACGATGAGCAGTTCTTC.

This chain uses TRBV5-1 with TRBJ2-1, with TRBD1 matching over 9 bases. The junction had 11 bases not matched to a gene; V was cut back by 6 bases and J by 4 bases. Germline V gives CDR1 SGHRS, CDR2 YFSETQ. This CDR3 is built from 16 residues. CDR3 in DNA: TGCGCCAGCAACAAAGGAACAGGGGGCGTTTACAATGAGCAGTTCTTC. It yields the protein CASNKGTGGVYNEQFF.

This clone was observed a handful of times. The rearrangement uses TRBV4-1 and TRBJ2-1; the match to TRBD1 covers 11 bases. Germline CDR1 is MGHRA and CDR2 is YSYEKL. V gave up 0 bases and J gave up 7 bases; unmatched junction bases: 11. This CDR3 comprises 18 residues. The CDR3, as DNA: TGCGCCAGCAGCCAAGAGGGAACCGGGACAGGGGGTAGGAATGAGCAGTTCTTC. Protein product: CASSQEGTGTGGRNEQFF.